A single sample gave rise to the 29 T cell receptor beta chains below, sequenced in a study of blood T cell repertoires in COVID-19. Sequencing was performed with immunoSEQ multiplex PCR; in TCRdb, only in-frame clones are kept and a portion is missing. Among approximately 220,000 clones, approximately 89% were seen once, and the ten largest hold 4%. The sample consisted of PBMCs or T cells enriched from blood (not recorded which). These receptors originate from a woman aged 25 to 45 with acute COVID-19.

This chain links TRBV7-2 with TRBJ2-5; 10 nucleotides agree with TRBD1. Germline V gene data show CDR1 as SGHTA and CDR2 as FQGNSA. The CDR3 is 15 amino acids. V gave up 3 bases and J gave up 5 bases; unmatched junction bases: 6. The CDR3 protein is CASSFDRGPAETQYF. Here the CDR3 DNA reads TGTGCCAGCAGCTTCGACAGGGGGCCCGCGGAGACCCAGTACTTC.

V and J are TRBV29-1 and TRBJ2-2; TRBD1 aligns across 8 bases. The CDR3 contains 17 residues. Germline loops: CDR1 SQVTM, CDR2 ANQGSEA. Unmatched junction bases numbered 12, after V lost 1 base and J lost 5 bases. CDR3 coding DNA: TGCAGCGTTGAAGGGGTCAGGGGGCTCGGTTGGACCGGGGAGCTGTTTTTT. It specifies CSVEGVRGLGWTGELFF.

The chain employs TRBV5-1 and TRBJ2-7; 7 positions agree with TRBD1. J gave up 6 bases and V 1 base, and 4 bases lay outside the gene matches. In germline, CDR1 is SGHRS, CDR2 YFSETQ. This CDR3 spans 13 amino acids. This chain's CDR3 is CASSLLSGGEQYF. The CDR3 coding sequence is TGCGCCAGCAGCTTGTTATCAGGGGGCGAGCAGTACTTC.

The chain recombines TRBV7-6 with TRBJ2-7; 7 bases are shared with TRBD1. V lost 5 bases, J lost 3 bases, and 16 bases stayed unmatched. There are 17 residues in the CDR3. The germline V gene encodes CDR1 SGHVS and CDR2 FNYEAQ. The CDR3 sequence is CASSPNPTNRGNYEQYF. CDR3 bases: TGTGCCAGCAGCCCAAACCCGACTAACAGGGGAAACTACGAGCAGTACTTC.

This rearrangement joins TRBV29-1 to TRBJ2-5; D call uncertain. The length of the CDR3 is 11 residues. Germline V CDR1 and CDR2: SQVTM, ANQGSEA. Trimming removed 4 bases at V and 3 bases at J, with 6 bases between. CDR3 nucleotides: TGCAGCGTTGGCACAGAAGAGACCCAGTACTTC. It translates to CSVGTEETQYF.

The count of this clone is one. The chain couples TRBV9 to TRBJ1-2, with 12 bases fitting TRBD1. The CDR3 is 15 residues long. Germline V gives CDR1 SGDLS, CDR2 YYNGEE. Losses at the gene ends were 2 bases for V and 2 bases for J; bases not matched to a gene: 1. The CDR3 is CASSVGTGGNYGYTF. Here the CDR3 DNA reads TGTGCCAGCAGCGTGGGGACAGGGGGCAACTATGGCTACACCTTC.

The genes are TRBV29-1 and TRBJ1-6; a weak D match, TRBD1 (6 bases). This CDR3 spans 16 amino acids. Trimming pared 6 bases from V and 9 bases from J, leaving 24 bases between. Per the germline V gene, CDR1 is SQVTM and CDR2 is ANQGSEA. CDR3 residues: CSVLWTDRPTGSPLHF. DNA of the CDR3: TGCAGCGTCTTGTGGACCGACAGGCCGACAGGTTCACCCCTCCACTTT.

This clone was seen just once. This sequence joins TRBV7-2 and TRBJ1-6; 9 nucleotides match TRBD1. J was trimmed by 8 bases and V by 1 base; bases with no gene match: 12. Germline lookup yields CDR1 SGHTA and CDR2 FQGNSA. The CDR3 is made up of 18 amino acids. CDR3 loop: CASSLVGPTGQGDSPLHF. The CDR3 coding sequence is TGTGCCAGCAGCTTAGTGGGCCCGACGGGACAGGGCGATTCACCCCTCCACTTT.

The V call is TRBV15, the J call TRBJ2-7; 10 bases are shared with TRBD2. This CDR3 spans 16 amino acids. Unmatched junction bases numbered 4, after V lost 2 bases and J lost 0 bases. Germline CDR1 LNHNV, CDR2 YYDKDF (reference sequence). The CDR3, as DNA: TGTGCCACCAGCAGACAGAGGACTAGCGGCTCCTACGAGCAGTACTTC. It specifies CATSRQRTSGSYEQYF.

The chain recombines TRBV14 with TRBJ1-5; D not resolved. CDR3 length: 13 residues. Germline V gene data show CDR1 as SGHDN and CDR2 as FVKESK. The germline V and J ends were trimmed by 0 bases and 2 bases, with 2 bases remaining between them. CDR3 nucleotides: TGTGCCAGCAGCCAAGACGGCAATCAGCCCCAGCATTTT. This translates into CASSQDGNQPQHF.

The rearrangement uses TRBV12-3 or TRBV12-4 and TRBJ1-2; 9 bases map to TRBD1. The CDR3 has 13 residues. With V trimmed by 6 bases and J by 4 bases, 3 bases remained unmatched. The CDR3 DNA is TGTGCCAGCAGCGGGGGACAGGGCTATGGCTACACCTTC. It translates to CASSGGQGYGYTF.

V and J are TRBV28 and TRBJ2-3; 10 nucleotides line up with TRBD2. The junction had 2 bases not matched to a gene; V was cut back by 2 bases and J by 3 bases. Germline V CDR1 and CDR2: MDHEN, SYDVKM. The CDR3 spans 15 residues. This CDR3 is CASSLSGGATDTQYF. The CDR3 coding sequence is TGTGCCAGCAGTTTAAGCGGGGGGGCTACAGATACGCAGTATTTT. Supplemented by reference TRBV28 and TRBJ2-3, the full variable domain reads DVKVTQSSRYLVKRTGEKVFLECVQDMDHENMFWYRQDPGLGLRLIYFSYDVKMKEKGDIPEGYSVSREKKERFSLILESASTNQTSMYLCASSLSGGATDTQYFGPGTRLTVL.

This clone has just one count. The gene calls are TRBV5-6 and TRBJ2-5; 9 positions match TRBD1. The CDR3 is 15 residues long. V lost 4 bases, J lost 5 bases, and 9 bases stayed unmatched. In germline, CDR1 is SGHDT, CDR2 YYEEEE. The CDR3 bases are TGTGCCAGCAGCGTGCCACAGGGGGCCGTCGAGACCCAGTACTTC. Its protein is CASSVPQGAVETQYF.

V is TRBV9 and J is TRBJ1-2, with TRBD1 matching 10 bases. CDR1 SGDLS and CDR2 YYNGEE come from the germline V gene. The CDR3 consists of 14 residues. Germline trimming cut 3 bases from V and 5 bases from J; bases unmatched to any gene: 4. DNA of the CDR3: TGTGCCAGCAGCGCGACGGGACAGGGGTATGGCTACACCTTC. Encoded protein: CASSATGQGYGYTF.

V usage is TRBV5-1 and J usage is TRBJ1-1; TRBD1 agrees at 8 bases. CDR1 is SGHRS, CDR2 YFSETQ, per germline. J gave up 8 bases and V 0 bases, and 3 bases lay outside the gene matches. There are 13 residues in the CDR3. CDR3 bases: TGCGCCAGCAGCTTGGGGACAGGGAGAGAAGCTTTCTTT. Its translation is CASSLGTGREAFF.

V usage is TRBV30 and J usage is TRBJ1-2, with 9 bases identical to TRBD1. Germline V CDR1 and CDR2: GTSNPN, SVGIG (reference sequence). This CDR3 has 13 residues. Trimming cost V 4 bases and J 6 bases; bases outside gene matches: 6. DNA of the CDR3: TGTGCCTGGAAGAGGACAGGGGCCCATGGCTACACCTTC. Amino acid sequence: CAWKRTGAHGYTF.

This chain connects TRBV9 to TRBJ2-7, with D perhaps TRBD1 (5 bases). The CDR3 extends over 14 amino acids. V was shortened by 0 bases and J by 4 bases, with 11 bases between the two germline ends. The V gene's germline CDR1 is SGDLS and CDR2 YYNGEE. The CDR3 sequence is CASSVAQGGYEQYF. The CDR3 region has the DNA TGTGCCAGCAGCGTAGCTCAGGGTGGGTACGAGCAGTACTTC.

V is TRBV9 and J is TRBJ1-6; 10 nucleotides match TRBD1. V trimming: 3 bases; J trimming: 10 bases; junction bases outside the gene matches: 7. The CDR3 contains 15 residues. The germline CDR1 and CDR2 sequences are SGDLS and YYNGEE. The CDR3 sequence: CASSAGQGFGSPLHF. In nucleotides, the CDR3 is TGTGCCAGCAGCGCGGGACAGGGGTTTGGATCACCCCTCCACTTT.

The chain recombines TRBV28 with TRBJ1-1; TRBD1 matches at 9 bases. The CDR3 covers 15 residues. Germline V gene data show CDR1 as MDHEN and CDR2 as SYDVKM. Trimming cost V 5 bases and J 1 base; bases outside gene matches: 5. This CDR3 reads CASSTGGEGNTEAFF. The CDR3 DNA follows: TGTGCCAGCAGTACAGGGGGCGAGGGGAACACTGAAGCTTTCTTT. The variable domain in full, completed from reference TRBV28 and TRBJ1-1, reads DVKVTQSSRYLVKRTGEKVFLECVQDMDHENMFWYRQDPGLGLRLIYFSYDVKMKEKGDIPEGYSVSREKKERFSLILESASTNQTSMYLCASSTGGEGNTEAFFGQGTRLTVV.

V usage is TRBV18 and J usage is TRBJ2-7; D not certain. V was shortened by 0 bases and J by 0 bases, with 6 bases between the two germline ends. CDR1 and CDR2 (germline): KGHSH, LQKENI. The CDR3 is 14 amino acids. CDR3 amino acids: CASSPPRSSYEQYF. As DNA, the CDR3 is TGTGCCAGCTCACCACCTCGGTCCTCCTACGAGCAGTACTTC.

V is TRBV25-1 and J is TRBJ2-7; D not certain. CDR1 and CDR2 from the germline V gene are MGHDK and SYGVNS. Trimming pared 6 bases from V and 6 bases from J, leaving 12 bases between. The CDR3 has 12 residues. The CDR3 reads CASRESLFEQYF. In nucleotides, the CDR3 is TGTGCCAGCAGGGAAAGTCTATTCGAGCAGTACTTC.

The rearrangement uses TRBV30 and TRBJ1-3, with 7 bases aligning to TRBD1. The CDR3 spans 16 residues. J was trimmed by 2 bases and V by 2 bases; bases with no gene match: 9. CDR1 GTSNPN and CDR2 SVGIG come from the germline V gene (reference sequence). The DNA of the CDR3 is TGTGCCTGGAGTATAGACAGGGAGACTCCTGGAAACACCATATATTTT. This sequence encodes CAWSIDRETPGNTIYF.

This chain links TRBV27 with TRBJ2-2; the match to TRBD2 covers 9 bases. CDR3 size: 18 residues. Germline CDR1 reads MNHEY; CDR2 reads SMNVEV (reference sequence). The ends lost 4 bases at V and 1 base at J; junction bases unmatched: 10. DNA for the CDR3: TGTGCCAGCAGTTACGTATTTGGTAGCGGGGGGAACACCGGGGAGCTGTTTTTT. Amino acid sequence: CASSYVFGSGGNTGELFF.

This chain joins TRBV30 and TRBJ2-7, with a weak D call TRBD2 (5 bases). The CDR3 has 13 amino acids. Germline V CDR1 and CDR2: GTSNPN, SVGIG (reference sequence). The V and J ends lost 2 bases and 7 bases respectively, with 15 bases between them. CDR3 nucleotides: TGTGCCTGGAGTCTATCGGGGTCGGGTGAGCAGTACTTC. It codes for CAWSLSGSGEQYF.

This rearrangement joins TRBV12-5 to TRBJ2-5, with 11 nucleotides matching TRBD1. V lost 6 bases to trimming and J lost 6 bases; unmatched junction nucleotides: 9. CDR1 LGHNT and CDR2 FRNRAP come from the germline V gene. The CDR3 is 15 residues long. In DNA, the CDR3 is TGTGCTAGTGGCCTACCCGGACAGGGGGCGAAGACCCAGTACTTC. Its protein is CASGLPGQGAKTQYF.

The rearrangement joins TRBV5-1 to TRBJ2-1, with 12 bases lining up with TRBD2. The J segment lost 0 bases and the V segment lost 7 bases, leaving 5 bases of the junction unmatched. The CDR3 consists of 16 residues. CDR1 is SGHRS and CDR2 is YFSETQ in the germline V gene. The CDR3 loop is CASGSSGGGSYNEQFF. CDR3 coding DNA: TGCGCCAGCGGATCTAGCGGGGGGGGCTCCTACAATGAGCAGTTCTTC.

V and J are TRBV7-2 and TRBJ1-1, with a weak D call TRBD1 (6 bases). V lost 3 bases and J lost 1, with 9 bases in between. This CDR3 contains 14 residues. The germline V gene has CDR1 SGHTA and CDR2 FQGNSA. The CDR3 spells CASSFKTGNTEAFF. The CDR3 DNA sequence: TGTGCCAGCAGCTTTAAGACAGGGAACACTGAAGCTTTCTTT.

This chain joins TRBV5-6 and TRBJ1-1; D unclear. V lost 0 bases and J 1 base, leaving 16 bases between the germline ends. The germline V gene encodes CDR1 SGHDT and CDR2 YYEEEE. The CDR3 consists of 17 residues. Here the CDR3 reads CASSLEPGQTRNTEAFF. In DNA, the CDR3 is TGTGCCAGCAGCTTGGAACCAGGTCAAACTAGGAACACTGAAGCTTTCTTT.

This clone was counted a few times. This chain connects TRBV10-3 to TRBJ2-3, with D hard to call. The germline CDR1 and CDR2 sequences are ENHRY and SYGVKD. Trimming took off 8 bases at V and 6 bases at J, with 21 bases between the two ends. The CDR3 is 15 residues long. The CDR3 reads CAIGTAKPRMDTQYF. In nucleotides, the CDR3 is TGTGCCATCGGAACAGCTAAACCAAGGATGGATACGCAGTATTTT.